This entry describes one TCR beta chain. No antigen is known for it. Qualities for individual bases were not recorded, and no much larger clone is one base off. The CDR3 regions of human TCRbeta chains were subjected to immunosequencing. In the authors' own workflow: TCRs in the repertoires were compared against a reference library of SARS-CoV-2-specific TCRs that had been generated with the MIRA antigen-specificity platform. Breadth meant the fraction of unique TCRs that were SARS-CoV-2-associated, whereas depth meant the fraction of total T cells that were SARS-CoV-2-associated. Using the MIRA data, every spike-specific TCR was mapped to the spike region that the TCR reacted to and assigned to either a CD4 or a CD8 class. Log10-transformed breadth and depth values were compared by one-way ANOVA with Sidak's multiple comparisons tests. TCRdb obtained this table from immuneACCESS and retained in-frame rearrangements with V and J assigned. These tables miss some clones; where compared with another copy, unresolved V genes account for less than half of the shortfall, and the remainder is unexplained. V, J and clone size are taken as reported in that table, and D and trimming were inferred from the DNA itself. The sample yields some 120,000 clones; around 85% were counted once. The biggest ten clones account for roughly 4.3% of the sample.

The time point label of this sample denotes: baseline before first vaccination. The treatment or condition label corresponds to: meningococcal conjugate vaccine given as trial control. Samples from vaccinated people were obtained from the UK trials COV001 and COV002, which included a single-blind randomized controlled phase 2/3 trial of AZD1222 (ChAdOx1 nCoV-19) in healthy adults. For TCRbeta chain sequencing, PBMC samples were collected from trial participants at day 0 and at day 28 after the second dose. This sample was taken from a study of T cell responses to AZD1222 COVID-19 vaccine (dated by TCRdb to about 2021). About the study as a whole: A total of about 230 trial participants underwent TCR sequencing, of whom some 210 received two doses of AZD1222 and about 25 received two doses of the MenACWY control vaccine. Trial participants were enrolled into age subgroups of 18-55, 56-69 and 70-plus years, which contained about 160, 30 and 59 TCR-sequenced participants, respectively.

Findings and caveats that apply to the study as a whole: Conclusions about previously exposed vaccinees are limited, since just six or seven AZD1222 recipients were seropositive for SARS-CoV-2 at baseline. The vaccine-associated CD4 TCRs covered the entire spike protein, and the dominant responses fell in regions 160-218 and 743-854. Epitopes outside the regions mutated in the B.1.351 and B.1.1.7 variants were reportedly recognized by nearly half of the unique spike-specific TCRs. Because no day 14 peak-response samples were available, the repertoires could be characterized only after the peak T cell response. The 56-69-year group was small, and its depth increase did not reach significance, likely because of low power. Participants were mostly white British, with more females than males. The authors suggested clonal diversity may have been underestimated. After two AZD1222 doses, both the breadth and the depth of spike-specific TCRs were significantly higher than at day 0 and than in MenACWY recipients.

CDR1 SGHAT and CDR2 FQNNGV were looked up in the germline V gene. V loses 0 bases, J loses 9 bases, and the germline ends lie 9 bases apart. From the cysteine through the phenylalanine, the CDR3 covers 13 amino acids. CDR3 DNA only is kept here, 39 bases in frame from base 1. This TCR was recovered from an adult in good health. The sample in question was peripheral blood, obtained on day 0 of MenACWY control vaccination. The chain links TRBV11-2 with TRBJ1-5; confidence is insufficient to name the D gene. The DNA sequence reads TGTGCCAGCAGCTTAGATCGCCAGTCGCCCCAGCATTTT. It translates to CASSLDRQSPQHF. The CDR3 plus the reference TRBV11-2 and TRBJ1-5 genes for the other parts give the full variable domain: EAGVAQSPRYKIIEKRQSVAFWCNPISGHATLYWYQQILGQGPKLLIQFQNNGVVDDSQLPKDRFSAERLKGVDSTLKIQPAKLEDSAVYLCASSLDRQSPQHFGDGTRLSIL.